This passage covers 24 T cell receptor beta chains from one sample sequenced in a study of T cells after yellow fever vaccination. One entry per CDR3 protein results from TCRdb running MiXCR on the 5' RACE reads. The repertoire includes 28,000 or so distinct CDR3 sequences, 4.4% of them detected once, and less than 55% sits in the top ten. Sequenced here: CD8+ T cells sorted from PBMCs, sampled 5 days after the yellow fever booster vaccination. These receptor sequences come from a man aged 25-45 years who received the YFV17D yellow fever vaccine.

This clonotype was observed many times. Germline is not matched at one junction end, which may reflect a read error. The gene calls are TRBV4-3 and TRBJ2-2; 7 bases match TRBD1. The CDR3 is 16 amino acids. Germline values: CDR1 LGHNA, CDR2 YSLEER. The CDR3 DNA reads TGCGCCAGCAGCCATCTACAGACAGGGAACGCCGGGGAGCTGTTTTTT. It specifies CASSHLQTGNAGELFF.

This clonotype was seen at least ten times. Here the CDR3 DNA reads TGTGCCAGCAGCCAGACGACAATGGGCTCCACTGAAGCTTTCTTT. Its protein product is CASSQTTMGSTEAFF. The J gene is TRBJ1-1, the V gene TRBV14; D uncertain. Trimming shortened V by 3 bases and J by 4 bases, and 15 bases separated the two germline ends. This CDR3 region has 15 residues. Germline assignment: CDR1 SGHDN and CDR2 FVKESK.

The V gene is TRBV20-1, the J gene TRBJ1-2; D is undetermined. The V and J ends lost 2 bases and 0 bases respectively, with 19 bases between them. This CDR3 is 17 amino acids long. CDR1 and CDR2 (germline): DFQATT, SNEGSKA (reference sequence). The CDR3 DNA follows: TGCAGTGCTAGACAACTCTTGCCCACCAAGCCTAACTATGGCTACACCTTC. Translated: CSARQLLPTKPNYGYTF.

This clonotype was detected many times. The V gene is TRBV3-1, the J gene TRBJ2-3; D gene unclear. V was pared by 4 bases and J by 4 bases, with 12 bases between. Looked up from germline, CDR1 is LGHDT and CDR2 is YNNKEL (reference sequence). The CDR3 consists of 14 residues. The CDR3 nucleotides read TGTGCCAGCAGCCCCCTCCCACGGCCAGATACGCAGTATTTT. It yields the protein CASSPLPRPDTQYF.

The table lists this clonotype with many counts. In DNA, the CDR3 is TGTGCCAGCAGCCCCGGACAGTCCTACACTGAAGCTTTCTTT. It is translated as CASSPGQSYTEAFF. The chain links TRBV14 to TRBJ1-1; maybe TRBD1 (6 bases). The CDR3 is 14 residues long. Germline V gene data show CDR1 as SGHDN and CDR2 as FVKESK. V was pared by 4 bases and J by 3 bases, with 12 bases between.

This clonotype showed up many times. This chain connects TRBV11-1 to TRBJ2-3; 13 nucleotides line up with TRBD2. The CDR3 is 19 residues long. J lost 4 bases, V lost 0 bases, and 10 bases had no gene match. Per the germline V gene, CDR1 is SGHAT and CDR2 is FQDESV (reference sequence). The CDR3 region has the DNA TGTGCCAGCAGCTTAGCCCCCGGACTAGCGGGAGCCCGGCCAGATACGCAGTATTTT. Protein: CASSLAPGLAGARPDTQYF. The full variable domain, with the rest looked up from reference TRBV11-1 and TRBJ2-3, is EAEVAQSPRYKITEKSQAVAFWCDPISGHATLYWYRQILGQGPELLVQFQDESVVDDSQLPKDRFSAERLKGVDSTLKIQPAELGDSAMYLCASSLAPGLAGARPDTQYFGPGTRLTVL.

The table lists this clonotype with many counts. This rearrangement joins TRBV11-2 to TRBJ2-7; the match to TRBD2 covers 11 bases. The CDR3 is 18 amino acids. The germline V gene encodes CDR1 SGHAT and CDR2 FQNNGV. The J segment lost 6 bases and the V segment lost 4 bases, leaving 17 bases of the junction unmatched. Written as DNA, the CDR3 is TGTGCCAGCAGCTACACCCGGGATCTGCCGACTAGCGGGATCGAGCAGTACTTC. Amino acid sequence: CASSYTRDLPTSGIEQYF.

There are many counts of this clonotype. The chain recombines TRBV19 with TRBJ2-1; 8 nucleotides line up with TRBD2. Losses at the gene ends were 3 bases for V and 5 bases for J; bases not matched to a gene: 6. Germline values: CDR1 LNHDA, CDR2 SQIVND (reference sequence). This CDR3 region has 15 residues. CDR3 sequence (DNA): TGTGCCAGTAGTATCCGTAGCGGGGCCAACAATGAGCAGTTCTTC. Translation: CASSIRSGANNEQFF. The full variable domain, with the rest looked up from reference TRBV19 and TRBJ2-1, is DGGITQSPKYLFRKEGQNVTLSCEQNLNHDAMYWYRQDPGQGLRLIYYSQIVNDFQKGDIAEGYSVSREKKESFPLTVTSAQKNPTAFYLCASSIRSGANNEQFFGPGTRLTVL.

At least ten counts were recorded for this clonotype. The chain employs TRBV7-6 and TRBJ2-2; no definite D call. CDR3 length: 12 residues. Germline lookup yields CDR1 SGHVS and CDR2 FNYEAQ. With 7 bases removed from V and 2 bases from J, the gap between germline ends came to 5 bases. CDR3 DNA: TGTGCCAGCAACACAAACACCGGGGAGCTGTTTTTT. Translating gives CASNTNTGELFF.

This clonotype was picked up many times. This chain uses TRBV6-6 with TRBJ2-5; no clear D gene. Germline lookup yields CDR1 MNHNY and CDR2 SVGAGI (reference sequence). CDR3 length: 13 residues. Trimming removed 10 bases from V and 4 bases from J, with 16 bases in between. The CDR3 here is CATEESTRETQYF. Here the CDR3 DNA reads TGTGCCACGGAAGAATCAACCCGAGAGACCCAGTACTTC.

This clonotype was observed at least ten times. The rearrangement uses TRBV5-5 and TRBJ2-1; D remains ambiguous. The CDR3 totals 12 residues. Germline V gene lookup returns CDR1 SGHKS and CDR2 YYEKEE (reference sequence). Trimming pared 4 bases from V and 7 bases from J, leaving 9 bases between. The CDR3 bases are TGTGCCAGCAGCCCTACAGCAAATGAGCAGTTCTTC. Its protein product is CASSPTANEQFF. The full variable domain, in which reference TRBV5-5 and TRBJ2-1 provide the parts outside the CDR3, is DAGVTQSPTHLIKTRGQQVTLRCSPISGHKSVSWYQQVLGQGPQFIFQYYEKEERGRGNFPDRFSARQFPNYSSELNVNALLLGDSALYLCASSPTANEQFFGPGTRLTVL.

The chain employs TRBV5-6 and TRBJ2-7; the D call may be TRBD1 or TRBD2 (5 bases each). CDR1 SGHDT and CDR2 YYEEEE come from the germline V gene. V lost 7 bases and J lost 7, with 18 bases in between. This CDR3 is built from 13 residues. This chain's CDR3 is CASGPGTLGEQYF. Here the CDR3 DNA reads TGTGCCAGCGGCCCCGGGACCCTGGGGGAGCAGTACTTC.

The table lists this clonotype with many counts. The rearrangement links TRBV2 to TRBJ2-7; 10 bases match TRBD2. Germline V CDR1 and CDR2: SNHLY, FYNNEI. Unmatched junction bases numbered 4, after V lost 0 bases and J lost 2 bases. The CDR3 totals 16 residues. The CDR3 DNA is TGTGCCAGCAGTGAAGCATTAGCGGGAGGCACCTACGAGCAGTACTTC. This translates into CASSEALAGGTYEQYF.

This clonotype was detected many times. The V gene is TRBV20-1, the J gene TRBJ1-1; 8 bases align to TRBD1. V dropped 5 bases and J dropped 6; count of bases not matched to a gene: 23. The CDR3 has 18 amino acids. The germline gives CDR1 DFQATT, CDR2 SNEGSKA (reference sequence). CDR3 loop: CSAPSKYLGQGPDAEAFF. CDR3 bases: TGCAGTGCTCCGTCAAAATACCTCGGACAGGGCCCGGACGCTGAAGCTTTCTTT.

This clonotype was counted ten times or more. The chain recombines TRBV12-3 or TRBV12-4 with TRBJ2-2; D is unclear. The V and J ends lost 7 bases and 2 bases respectively, with 11 bases between them. There are 14 residues in the CDR3. The DNA of the CDR3 is TGTGCCAGCACCATGGGGTCCAACACCGGGGAGCTGTTTTTT. Protein product: CASTMGSNTGELFF.

Many counts were recorded for this clonotype. The chain couples TRBV5-4 to TRBJ2-1; TRBD2 aligns across 11 bases. Unmatched junction bases numbered 4, after V lost 4 bases and J lost 4 bases. The CDR3 spans 15 residues. CDR1 is SGHNT, CDR2 YYREEE, per germline (reference sequence). CDR3 DNA: TGTGCCAGCAGCCACGGGACTAGCGGATACAATGAGCAGTTCTTC. Its protein product is CASSHGTSGYNEQFF.

In this sample, this clonotype turned up many times. This chain connects TRBV27 to TRBJ2-5; TRBD1 agrees at 9 bases. V shed 2 bases and J 5 bases; nucleotides not matched to a gene: 3. This CDR3 is built from 14 residues. The germline CDR1 and CDR2 sequences are MNHEY and SMNVEV (reference sequence). The CDR3 region has the DNA TGTGCCAGCAGTTTAATACAGGGGGCCGAGACCCAGTACTTC. Translation gives CASSLIQGAETQYF.

This clonotype was seen at least ten times. The rearrangement uses TRBV7-2 and TRBJ2-7; D assignment may be TRBD1 or TRBD2 (6 bases each). The V end was cut by 2 bases, the J end by 3 bases, with 11 bases between. The V gene's germline CDR1 is SGHTA and CDR2 FQGNSA. The CDR3 totals 14 residues. This CDR3 reads CASSLSGGGYEQYF. For the CDR3, the DNA is TGTGCCAGCAGCTTAAGTGGAGGGGGCTACGAGCAGTACTTC. The entire variable domain, with the rest obtained from reference TRBV7-2 and TRBJ2-7, is as follows: GAGVSQSPSNKVTEKGKDVELRCDPISGHTALYWYRQSLGQGLEFLIYFQGNSAPDKSGLPSDRFSAERTGGSVSTLTIQRTQQEDSAVYLCASSLSGGGYEQYFGPGTRLTVT.

The sample holds a few counts of this clonotype. The chain combines TRBV14 with TRBJ2-7, with TRBD2 matching 8 bases. The V gene end was trimmed by 0 bases and the J gene end by 2 bases; junction bases not matched to a gene: 3. The CDR3 runs to 15 residues. The V gene's germline CDR1 is SGHDN and CDR2 FVKESK. This CDR3 reads CASSQELADPYEQYF. For the CDR3, the DNA is TGTGCCAGCAGCCAAGAACTAGCGGACCCCTACGAGCAGTACTTC.

This clonotype has a count of ten or more. The chain recombines TRBV2 with TRBJ1-2, with D uncertain. CDR1 is SNHLY and CDR2 is FYNNEI in the germline V gene. The CDR3 sequence is 11 residues long. Deletions cut 7 bases from V and 1 base from J, with 4 bases between. DNA of the CDR3: TGTGCCAGCATGATTAACTATGGCTACACCTTC. Residues: CASMINYGYTF.

This clonotype was recorded many times. The chain uses TRBV7-9 and TRBJ2-1; weak D call: TRBD2 (5 bases). In germline, CDR1 is SEHNR, CDR2 FQNEAQ (reference sequence). The CDR3 sequence is 16 residues long. V lost 1 base and J lost 2, with 12 bases in between. The CDR3 protein is CASSLGGVLTYNEQFF. CDR3 nucleotide sequence: TGTGCCAGCAGCTTAGGGGGAGTGTTAACCTACAATGAGCAGTTCTTC.

This clonotype occurred many times. The V and J genes are TRBV5-1 and TRBJ2-3; 7 bases agree with TRBD1. Germline V gene data show CDR1 as SGHRS and CDR2 as YFSETQ. This CDR3 region has 19 residues. V was pared by 0 bases and J by 1 base, with 14 bases of the junction left unmatched. The CDR3 DNA follows: TGCGCCAGCAGCTTGGTAGACACACAGGGGCTGATGGGCACAGATACGCAGTATTTT. It is translated as CASSLVDTQGLMGTDTQYF.

In its sample, this clonotype was seen many times. The chain joins TRBV12-3 or TRBV12-4 to TRBJ2-1; TRBD1 matches 7 bases. V was clipped by 5 bases and J by 5 bases; unmatched bases: 9. The CDR3 runs 15 residues. CDR3 amino acids: CASSPMTGTNNEQFF. In nucleotides, the CDR3 is TGTGCCAGCAGTCCTATGACAGGGACCAACAATGAGCAGTTCTTC.

This clonotype was found many times. The CDR3 loop is CASSPPRTQSPGELFF. CDR3 nucleotides: TGTGCCAGCTCACCCCCCCGGACTCAATCCCCCGGGGAGCTGTTTTTT. The chain joins TRBV18 to TRBJ2-2; D might be TRBD2 (5 bases). Trimming left V 3 bases short and J 6 bases short, with 17 bases between. The CDR3 covers 16 residues. Germline CDR1 reads KGHSH; CDR2 reads LQKENI.